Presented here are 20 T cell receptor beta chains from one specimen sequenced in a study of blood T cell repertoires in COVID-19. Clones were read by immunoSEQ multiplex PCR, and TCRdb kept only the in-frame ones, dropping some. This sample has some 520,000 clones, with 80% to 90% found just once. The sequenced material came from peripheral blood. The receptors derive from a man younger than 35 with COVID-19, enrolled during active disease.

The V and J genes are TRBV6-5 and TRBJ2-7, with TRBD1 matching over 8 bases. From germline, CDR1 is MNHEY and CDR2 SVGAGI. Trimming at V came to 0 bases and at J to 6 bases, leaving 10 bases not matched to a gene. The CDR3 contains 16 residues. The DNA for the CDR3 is TGTGCCAGCAGTTACTCTTCCGGGACAGGCTCTCTCGAGCAGTACTTC. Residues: CASSYSSGTGSLEQYF.

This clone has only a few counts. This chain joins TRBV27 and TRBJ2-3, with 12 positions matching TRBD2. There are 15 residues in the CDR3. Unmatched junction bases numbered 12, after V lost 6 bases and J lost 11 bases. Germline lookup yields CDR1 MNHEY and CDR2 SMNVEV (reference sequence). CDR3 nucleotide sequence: TGTGCCAGCAGCACGACTAGCGGGGGTTCACAGTGGCAGTATTTT. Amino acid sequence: CASSTTSGGSQWQYF.

The CDR3 nucleotides read TGTGCCAGAAGCTTGGCAAAAGGGACAGGCAATGGCTACACCTTC. Amino acids: CARSLAKGTGNGYTF. The chain joins TRBV5-3 to TRBJ1-2; TRBD1 matches at 8 bases. TRBV5-3 is noted as an ORF with a role that remains uncertain. The CDR3 is made up of 15 amino acids. With 0 bases clipped from V and 6 bases from J, the junction kept 7 bases outside the gene matches.

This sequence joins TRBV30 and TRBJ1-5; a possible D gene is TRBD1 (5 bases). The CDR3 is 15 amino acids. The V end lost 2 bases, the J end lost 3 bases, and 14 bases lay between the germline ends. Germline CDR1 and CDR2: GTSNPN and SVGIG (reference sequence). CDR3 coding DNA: TGTGCCTGGAGTTCGGGGGGGGGAAACAATCAGCCCCAGCATTTT. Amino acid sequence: CAWSSGGGNNQPQHF.

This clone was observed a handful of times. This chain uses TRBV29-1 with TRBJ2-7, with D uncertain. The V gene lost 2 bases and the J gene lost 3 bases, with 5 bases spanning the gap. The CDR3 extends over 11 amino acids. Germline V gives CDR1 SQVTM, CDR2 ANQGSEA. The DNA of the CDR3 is TGCAGCGTTGAATCCCGCTACGAGCAGTACTTC. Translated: CSVESRYEQYF.

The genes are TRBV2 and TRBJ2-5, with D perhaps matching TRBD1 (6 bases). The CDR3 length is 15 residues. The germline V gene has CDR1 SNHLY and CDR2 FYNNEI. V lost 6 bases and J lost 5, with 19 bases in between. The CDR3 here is CASRTQGLVGETQYF. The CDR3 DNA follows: TGTGCCAGCAGGACACAGGGATTGGTGGGGGAGACCCAGTACTTC.

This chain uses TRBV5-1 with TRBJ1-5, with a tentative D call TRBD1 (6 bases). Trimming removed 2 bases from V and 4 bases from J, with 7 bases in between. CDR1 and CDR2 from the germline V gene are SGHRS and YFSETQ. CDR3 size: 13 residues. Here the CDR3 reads CASSLQGNQPQHF. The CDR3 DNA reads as TGCGCCAGCAGCTTACAGGGAAATCAGCCCCAGCATTTT.

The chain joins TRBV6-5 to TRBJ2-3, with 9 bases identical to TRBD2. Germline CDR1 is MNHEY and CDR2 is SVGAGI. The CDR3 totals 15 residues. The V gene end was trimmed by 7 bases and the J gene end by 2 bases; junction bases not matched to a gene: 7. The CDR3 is CASMAGGPNTDTQYF. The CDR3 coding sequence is TGTGCCAGCATGGCGGGGGGGCCGAACACAGATACGCAGTATTTT.

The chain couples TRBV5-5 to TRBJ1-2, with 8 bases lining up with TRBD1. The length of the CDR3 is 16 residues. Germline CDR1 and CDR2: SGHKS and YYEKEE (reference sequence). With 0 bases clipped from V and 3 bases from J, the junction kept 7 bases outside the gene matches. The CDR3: CASSLASGGEYYGYTF. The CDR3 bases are TGTGCCAGCAGCTTGGCGTCAGGGGGCGAGTACTATGGCTACACCTTC. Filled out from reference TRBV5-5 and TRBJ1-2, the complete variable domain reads DAGVTQSPTHLIKTRGQQVTLRCSPISGHKSVSWYQQVLGQGPQFIFQYYEKEERGRGNFPDRFSARQFPNYSSELNVNALLLGDSALYLCASSLASGGEYYGYTFGSGTRLTVV.

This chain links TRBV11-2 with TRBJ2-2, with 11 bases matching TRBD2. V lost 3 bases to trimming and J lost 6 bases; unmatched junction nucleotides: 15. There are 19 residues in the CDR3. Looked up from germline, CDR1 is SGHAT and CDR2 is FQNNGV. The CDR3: CASSFGSLAGGGLAGELFF. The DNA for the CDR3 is TGTGCCAGCAGCTTTGGTAGTCTAGCGGGAGGAGGCTTGGCCGGGGAGCTGTTTTTT.

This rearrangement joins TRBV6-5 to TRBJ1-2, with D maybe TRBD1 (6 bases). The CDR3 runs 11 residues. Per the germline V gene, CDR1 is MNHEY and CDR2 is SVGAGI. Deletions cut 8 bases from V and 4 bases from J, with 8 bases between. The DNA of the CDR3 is TGTGCCAGCGGGGGCGCCTATGGCTACACCTTC. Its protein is CASGGAYGYTF.

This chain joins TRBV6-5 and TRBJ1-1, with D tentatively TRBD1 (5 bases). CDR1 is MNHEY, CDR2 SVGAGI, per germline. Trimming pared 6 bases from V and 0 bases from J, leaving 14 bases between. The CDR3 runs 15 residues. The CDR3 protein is CASRDQGWVNTEAFF. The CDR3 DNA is TGTGCCAGCAGGGATCAGGGTTGGGTGAACACTGAAGCTTTCTTT.

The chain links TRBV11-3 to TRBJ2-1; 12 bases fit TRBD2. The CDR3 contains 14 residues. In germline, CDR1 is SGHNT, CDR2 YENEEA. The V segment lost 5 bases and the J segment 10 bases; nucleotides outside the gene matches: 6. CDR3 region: CASSPGLAGQEQFF. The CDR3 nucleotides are TGTGCCAGCAGCCCCGGACTAGCGGGACAGGAGCAGTTCTTC.

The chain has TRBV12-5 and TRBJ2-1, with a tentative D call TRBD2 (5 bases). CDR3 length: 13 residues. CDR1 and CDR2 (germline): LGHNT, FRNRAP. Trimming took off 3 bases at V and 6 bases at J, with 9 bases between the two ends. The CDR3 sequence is CASGLGSPNEQFF. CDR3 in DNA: TGTGCTAGTGGTTTAGGGAGTCCCAATGAGCAGTTCTTC.

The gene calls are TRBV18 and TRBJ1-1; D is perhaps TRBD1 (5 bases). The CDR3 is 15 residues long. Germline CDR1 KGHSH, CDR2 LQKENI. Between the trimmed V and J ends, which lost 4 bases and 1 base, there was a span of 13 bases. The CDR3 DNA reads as TGTGCCAGCTCACTCGGACAATGGACGAACACTGAAGCTTTCTTT. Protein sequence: CASSLGQWTNTEAFF.

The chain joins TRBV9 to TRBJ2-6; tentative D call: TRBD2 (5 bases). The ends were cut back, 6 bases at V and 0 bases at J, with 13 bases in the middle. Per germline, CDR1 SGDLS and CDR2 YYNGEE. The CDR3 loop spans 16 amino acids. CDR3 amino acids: CASTREGSSGANVLTF. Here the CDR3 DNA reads TGTGCCAGCACCCGGGAAGGTAGCTCTGGGGCCAACGTCCTGACTTTC. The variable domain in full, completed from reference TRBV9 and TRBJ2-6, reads DSGVTQTPKHLITATGQRVTLRCSPRSGDLSVYWYQQSLDQGLQFLIQYYNGEERAKGNILERFSAQQFPDLHSELNLSSLELGDSALYFCASTREGSSGANVLTFGAGSRLTVL.

The chain's CDR3 is CASSLNRGSRTEAFF. In nucleotides, the CDR3 is TGTGCCAGCAGTTTAAACAGGGGAAGTCGAACTGAAGCTTTCTTT. This chain connects TRBV2 to TRBJ1-1, with 7 positions matching TRBD1. The junction had 11 bases not matched to a gene; V was cut back by 5 bases and J by 5 bases. Germline V gene data show CDR1 as SNHLY and CDR2 as FYNNEI. This CDR3 is built from 15 residues.

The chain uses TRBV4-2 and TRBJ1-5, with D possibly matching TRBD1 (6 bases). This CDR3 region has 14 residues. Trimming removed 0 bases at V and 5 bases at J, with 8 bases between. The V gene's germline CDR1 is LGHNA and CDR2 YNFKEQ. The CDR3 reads CASSQETGHQPQHF. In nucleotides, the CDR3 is TGTGCCAGCAGCCAAGAGACAGGACATCAGCCCCAGCATTTT.

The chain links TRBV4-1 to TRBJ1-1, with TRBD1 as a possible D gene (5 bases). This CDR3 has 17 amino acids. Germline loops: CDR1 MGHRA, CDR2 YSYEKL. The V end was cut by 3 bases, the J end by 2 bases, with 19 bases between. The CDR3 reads CASSHAPIGGINTEAFF. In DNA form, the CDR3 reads TGCGCCAGCAGCCACGCTCCGATCGGGGGAATAAACACTGAAGCTTTCTTT.

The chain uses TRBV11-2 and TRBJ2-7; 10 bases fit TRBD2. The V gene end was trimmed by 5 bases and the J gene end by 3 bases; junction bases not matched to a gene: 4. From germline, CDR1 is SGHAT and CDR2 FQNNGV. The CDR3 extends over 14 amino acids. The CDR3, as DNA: TGTGCCAGCAGCCCGACTAGCGGGCGCTACGAGCAGTACTTC. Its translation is CASSPTSGRYEQYF.